This T cell receptor (beta chain) stems from a study of identical twins. This clonotype was seen only a few times. CDR1 WSHSY and CDR2 SAAADI come from the germline V gene. V lost 8 bases and J lost 1, with 14 bases in between. This CDR3 has 14 amino acids. TCRdb fed the 5' RACE reads into MiXCR, producing one record per CDR3 protein. The top ten clones hold about 1.9% of a sample with hundreds of thousands of distinct CDR3 sequences, under 10% of them seen once. The same specimen was also included in a second study, on yellow fever vaccine responses in identical twins.

The receptor was derived from a woman aged 18-35 years in good health. The sample comprised memory (CD45RO+) T cells sorted from blood. The rearrangement uses TRBV10-2 and TRBJ1-1; D possibly corresponds to TRBD1 (5 bases). This chain's CDR3 is CASRGRLANTEAFF. CDR3 in DNA: TGCGCCAGCCGGGGGAGATTAGCGAACACTGAAGCTTTCTTT.